The next 22 T cell receptor beta chains were all read from a single sample in a study of cytomegalovirus exposure and HLA in healthy donors. In the PCR, 60 Vbeta and 13 Jbeta primers were used. Method: immunoSEQ multiplex PCR; TCRdb's copy keeps in-frame clones and lacks some. The sample has around 150,000 clones; roughly two thirds are singletons. Sequencing was carried out using PBMCs. The receptors come from a male donor in good health and CMV-seronegative.

The gene calls are TRBV6-1 and TRBJ2-3; 7 bases agree with TRBD1. Germline V gene data show CDR1 as MNHNS and CDR2 as SASEGT. J lost 8 bases, V lost 10 bases, and 18 bases had no gene match. This CDR3 comprises 15 residues. Here the CDR3 reads CATLEHLQGIGTQYF. As DNA, the CDR3 is TGTGCCACCCTCGAACACCTACAGGGGATCGGTACGCAGTATTTT.

The chain links TRBV2 to TRBJ1-4, with D possibly matching TRBD1 (6 bases). This CDR3 has 13 residues. Germline V gene lookup returns CDR1 SNHLY and CDR2 FYNNEI. With 4 bases removed from V and 6 bases from J, the gap between germline ends came to 9 bases. CDR3 DNA sequence: TGTGCCAGCAGTGTACAGGGTTATGAAAAACTGTTTTTT. It translates to CASSVQGYEKLFF. The full variable domain, its missing parts supplied by reference TRBV2 and TRBJ1-4, is EPEVTQTPSHQVTQMGQEVILRCVPISNHLYFYWYRQILGQKVEFLVSFYNNEISEKSEIFDDQFSVERPDGSNFTLKIRSTKLEDSAMYFCASSVQGYEKLFFGSGTQLSVL.

This clone appeared a few times. The rearrangement uses TRBV5-1 and TRBJ2-1; 7 positions match TRBD2. CDR3 size: 14 residues. CDR1 and CDR2 (germline): SGHRS, YFSETQ. Trimming at V came to 0 bases and at J to 4 bases, leaving 1 base not matched to a gene. The CDR3 DNA sequence: TGCGCCAGCAGCTTGGGTAGCGGGTACAATGAGCAGTTCTTC. Its protein product is CASSLGSGYNEQFF.

The V call is TRBV27, the J call TRBJ1-1; 7 bases align to TRBD1. The CDR3 has 21 residues. Germline-derived CDR1 and CDR2 are MNHEY and SMNVEV (reference sequence). Trimming removed 4 bases from V and 0 bases from J; junction bases left unmatched: 23. Here the CDR3 reads CASSSNSLHYRDRGMNTEAFF. Here the CDR3 DNA reads TGTGCCAGCAGTTCCAACTCCTTACACTATCGGGACAGAGGGATGAACACTGAAGCTTTCTTT.

The V and J genes are TRBV5-4 and TRBJ2-7; the match to TRBD1 covers 8 bases. From germline, CDR1 is SGHNT and CDR2 YYREEE (reference sequence). CDR3 size: 14 residues. Germline trimming cut 0 bases from V and 6 bases from J; bases unmatched to any gene: 5. As DNA, the CDR3 is TGTGCCAGCAGCTTGGAGACAGGGGTTCGCGAGCAGTACTTC. It codes for CASSLETGVREQYF.

The chain carries TRBV9 and TRBJ1-2, with a tentative D call TRBD1 (6 bases). The CDR3 extends over 16 amino acids. Germline V lookup: CDR1 SGDLS, CDR2 YYNGEE. V lost 4 bases and J lost 3, with 19 bases in between. The CDR3 bases are TGTGCCAGCAGCACCCGGACAGATCTGATGGACTATGGCTACACCTTC. This translates into CASSTRTDLMDYGYTF.

The chain recombines TRBV5-1 with TRBJ1-6; TRBD1 matches at 9 bases. The CDR3 has 14 amino acids. The V gene's germline CDR1 is SGHRS and CDR2 YFSETQ. V trimming: 4 bases; J trimming: 6 bases; junction bases outside the gene matches: 2. This CDR3 reads CASSTTGGNSPLHF. In nucleotides, the CDR3 is TGCGCCAGCAGCACGACAGGGGGTAATTCACCCCTCCACTTT.

This clone has a single count. The chain employs TRBV7-2 and TRBJ2-2; the match to TRBD2 covers 11 bases. Germline CDR1 SGHTA, CDR2 FQGNSA. The CDR3 is 15 amino acids. Trimming removed 5 bases from V and 4 bases from J; junction bases left unmatched: 3. CDR3: CASSLTSGSTGELFF. The CDR3 DNA reads as TGTGCCAGCAGCCTAACTAGCGGGAGCACCGGGGAGCTGTTTTTT.

This clone was seen a handful of times. The chain links TRBV6-1 to TRBJ2-7; 9 bases map to TRBD1. With V trimmed by 2 bases and J by 3 bases, 14 bases remained unmatched. This CDR3 has 18 residues. The germline gives CDR1 MNHNS, CDR2 SASEGT. CDR3 in DNA: TGTGCCAGCAGTGAAATGAATTTGAGTGGACAGGGGATCTACGAGCAGTACTTC. Translation: CASSEMNLSGQGIYEQYF.

This clone was observed a few times. Other DNA sequences of this sample code for an identical CDR3. This rearrangement joins TRBV14 to TRBJ2-7; 8 nucleotides align to TRBD1. The junction had 5 bases not matched to a gene; V was cut back by 5 bases and J by 2 bases. CDR1 is SGHDN and CDR2 is FVKESK in the germline V gene. This CDR3 has 14 residues. The CDR3 sequence is CASSYVGQAYEQYF. The CDR3, as DNA: TGTGCCAGCAGCTATGTGGGACAGGCCTACGAGCAGTACTTC.

CDR3 DNA: TGTGCCAGCAGCGTAGGAGTTGGGACTAGCGGAAGTCAAGAGACCCAGTACTTC. This sequence encodes CASSVGVGTSGSQETQYF. This rearrangement joins TRBV9 to TRBJ2-5; 11 bases match TRBD2. The trim removed 0 bases at V and 2 bases at J, leaving 9 bases unmatched. In germline, CDR1 is SGDLS, CDR2 YYNGEE. The CDR3 contains 18 residues.

V gene TRBV6-5 combines with J gene TRBJ2-1; maybe TRBD2 (6 bases). The CDR3 has 15 residues. V was shortened by 4 bases and J by 0 bases, with 10 bases between the two germline ends. Looked up from germline, CDR1 is MNHEY and CDR2 is SVGAGI. CDR3 loop: CASSSSSDSYNEQFF. In nucleotides, the CDR3 is TGTGCCAGCAGTTCCTCTAGCGACTCCTACAATGAGCAGTTCTTC.

V gene TRBV11-2 combines with J gene TRBJ2-2; TRBD2 aligns across 8 bases. The CDR3 has 16 residues. The germline CDR1 and CDR2 sequences are SGHAT and FQNNGV. Trimming at V came to 5 bases and at J to 5 bases, leaving 10 bases not matched to a gene. The CDR3 here is CASSPLSRGGTGELFF. As DNA, the CDR3 is TGTGCCAGCAGCCCCCTCTCCCGCGGGGGGACCGGGGAGCTGTTTTTT.

This clone was counted a few times. The CDR3: CASSLSGGRNTGELFF. The DNA of the CDR3 is TGTGCCAGCAGCCTTAGCGGGGGGCGAAACACCGGGGAGCTGTTTTTT. The rearrangement joins TRBV7-2 to TRBJ2-2; 10 bases match TRBD2. V was pared by 5 bases and J by 2 bases, with 5 bases of the junction left unmatched. Germline V gene data show CDR1 as SGHTA and CDR2 as FQGNSA. The CDR3 covers 16 residues.

The chain recombines TRBV2 with TRBJ1-1; 7 bases line up with TRBD1. The CDR3 consists of 14 residues. V shed 5 bases, J shed 6 bases, and the junction held 9 bases outside the gene matches. Germline V gene data show CDR1 as SNHLY and CDR2 as FYNNEI. The CDR3: CASSPQGSQAEAFF. CDR3 nucleotide sequence: TGTGCCAGCAGTCCACAGGGGAGTCAGGCTGAAGCTTTCTTT.

This chain uses TRBV5-1 with TRBJ2-1; TRBD1 agrees at 7 bases. J was trimmed by 5 bases and V by 9 bases; bases with no gene match: 11. Per the germline V gene, CDR1 is SGHRS and CDR2 is YFSETQ. The CDR3 totals 14 residues. CDR3 nucleotides: TGCGCCACCACACCCGGGACAGAAGACAATGAGCAGTTCTTC. It translates to CATTPGTEDNEQFF.

This sequence joins TRBV12-5 and TRBJ2-7; 7 bases align to TRBD1. V was pared by 6 bases and J by 5 bases, with 7 bases of the junction left unmatched. Germline V gene lookup returns CDR1 LGHNT and CDR2 FRNRAP. The CDR3 covers 13 residues. The CDR3 sequence is CASGTQGIDEQYF. The CDR3 DNA reads as TGTGCTAGTGGAACACAGGGGATCGACGAGCAGTACTTC.

This chain links TRBV7-9 with TRBJ2-7; TRBD1 matches at 8 bases. Losses at the gene ends were 4 bases for V and 1 base for J; bases not matched to a gene: 9. CDR3 length: 16 amino acids. The germline V gene has CDR1 SEHNR and CDR2 FQNEAQ (reference sequence). The CDR3 spells CASSSRTGTPSYEQYF. The CDR3 nucleotides are TGTGCCAGCAGCTCCAGGACAGGGACCCCATCCTACGAGCAGTACTTC.

This clone was observed a handful of times. This rearrangement joins TRBV5-1 to TRBJ2-7; weak D call: TRBD2 (6 bases). Deletions cut 5 bases from V and 3 bases from J, with 9 bases between. CDR3 length: 12 residues. CDR1 is SGHRS and CDR2 is YFSETQ in the germline V gene. The CDR3: CASRMTSYEQYF. The CDR3 DNA follows: TGCGCCAGCAGAATGACTAGCTACGAGCAGTACTTC.

This chain connects TRBV28 to TRBJ2-7, with a weak D call TRBD2 (6 bases). Germline CDR1 is MDHEN and CDR2 is SYDVKM. With 2 bases removed from V and 0 bases from J, the gap between germline ends came to 14 bases. The CDR3 totals 16 residues. The CDR3: CASSLQPRESSYEQYF. The CDR3 nucleotides read TGTGCCAGCAGTTTACAGCCCCGGGAGAGCTCCTACGAGCAGTACTTC.

The chain is built from TRBV2 and TRBJ2-7; the match to TRBD1 covers 7 bases. Germline V gene lookup returns CDR1 SNHLY and CDR2 FYNNEI. With V trimmed by 5 bases and J by 0 bases, 7 bases remained unmatched. The CDR3 is 15 residues long. CDR3 sequence: CASSYSTGTSYEQYF. CDR3 DNA sequence: TGTGCCAGCAGTTATTCGACAGGGACCTCCTACGAGCAGTACTTC. The whole variable domain, remainder taken from reference TRBV2 and TRBJ2-7, is EPEVTQTPSHQVTQMGQEVILRCVPISNHLYFYWYRQILGQKVEFLVSFYNNEISEKSEIFDDQFSVERPDGSNFTLKIRSTKLEDSAMYFCASSYSTGTSYEQYFGPGTRLTVT.

CDR3 sequence (DNA): TGTGCCAGCAGCTTAAATTGGGTAGGGGGCACTGAAGCTTTCTTT. It is translated as CASSLNWVGGTEAFF. The V and J genes are TRBV11-1 and TRBJ1-1; D may be TRBD1 (6 bases). The V gene lost 2 bases and the J gene lost 4 bases, with 14 bases spanning the gap. In germline, CDR1 is SGHAT, CDR2 FQDESV (reference sequence). This CDR3 has 15 amino acids.